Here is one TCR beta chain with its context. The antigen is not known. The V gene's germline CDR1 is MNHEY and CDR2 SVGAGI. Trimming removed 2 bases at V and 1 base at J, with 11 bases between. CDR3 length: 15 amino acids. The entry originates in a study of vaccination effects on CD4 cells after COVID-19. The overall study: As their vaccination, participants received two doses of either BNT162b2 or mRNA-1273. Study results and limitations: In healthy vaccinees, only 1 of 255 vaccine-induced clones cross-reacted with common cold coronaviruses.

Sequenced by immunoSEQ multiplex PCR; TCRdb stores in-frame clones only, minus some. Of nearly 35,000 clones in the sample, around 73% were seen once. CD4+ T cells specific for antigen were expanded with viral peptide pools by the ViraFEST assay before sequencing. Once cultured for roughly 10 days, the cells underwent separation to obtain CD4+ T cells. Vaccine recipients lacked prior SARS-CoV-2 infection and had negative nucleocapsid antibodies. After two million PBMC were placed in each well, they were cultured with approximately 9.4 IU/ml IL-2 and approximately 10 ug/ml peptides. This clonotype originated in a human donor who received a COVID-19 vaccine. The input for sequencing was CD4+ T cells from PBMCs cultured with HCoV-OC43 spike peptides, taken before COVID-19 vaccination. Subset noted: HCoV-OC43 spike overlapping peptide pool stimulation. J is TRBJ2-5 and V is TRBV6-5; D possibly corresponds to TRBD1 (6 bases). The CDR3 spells CASSYLGQLQETQYF. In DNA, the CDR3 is TGTGCCAGCAGTTACCTCGGACAGCTCCAAGAGACCCAGTACTTC.